Listed here is a single TCR beta chain. The data originate from a study of CD8+CD57+ T cells in acquired aplastic anemia. CD8+CD57+ cell expansion had been shown by flow cytometry in patients chosen for sequencing. Profiles of TCR beta VDJ and CDR3 were generated from a genomic DNA template. TCRdb reanalysed the reads using MiXCR and keeps one entry per CDR3 protein. The repertoire has about half a million distinct CDR3 sequences, around 33% of them found once; the top ten carry 0.82%. The CDR3 loop spans 14 amino acids. Germline V CDR1 and CDR2: DFQATT, SNEGSKA (reference sequence). The V gene end was trimmed by 6 bases and the J gene end by 0 bases; junction bases not matched to a gene: 5.

The J gene is TRBJ1-5, the V gene TRBV20-1; 7 nucleotides line up with TRBD1. The sequencing sample was made of sorted CD4+, CD8+, or CD8+CD57+ T cells (not recorded which) from PBMCs. The sequence was collected from a human donor with aplastic anemia. The CDR3 reads CSAGTEYSNQPQHF. In DNA, the CDR3 is TGCAGTGCAGGGACAGAGTATAGCAATCAGCCCCAGCATTTT.